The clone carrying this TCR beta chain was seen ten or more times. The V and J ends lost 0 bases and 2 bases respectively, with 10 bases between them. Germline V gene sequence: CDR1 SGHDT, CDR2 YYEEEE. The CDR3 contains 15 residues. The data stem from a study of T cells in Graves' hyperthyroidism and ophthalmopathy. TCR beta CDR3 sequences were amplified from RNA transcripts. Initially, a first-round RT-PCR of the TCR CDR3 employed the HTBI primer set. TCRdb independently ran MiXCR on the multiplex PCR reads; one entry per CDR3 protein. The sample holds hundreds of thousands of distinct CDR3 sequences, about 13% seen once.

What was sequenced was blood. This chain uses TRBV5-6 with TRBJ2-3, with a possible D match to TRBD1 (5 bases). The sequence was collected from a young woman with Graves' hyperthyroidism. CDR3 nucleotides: TGTGCCAGCAGCTTGGTTCAGGGAACCACAGATACGCAGTATTTT. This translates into CASSLVQGTTDTQYF. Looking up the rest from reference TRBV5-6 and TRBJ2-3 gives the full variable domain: DAGVTQSPTHLIKTRGQQVTLRCSPKSGHDTVSWYQQALGQGPQFIFQYYEEEERQRGNFPDRFSGHQFPNYSSELNVNALLLGDSALYLCASSLVQGTTDTQYFGPGTRLTVL.